The clone carrying this T cell receptor beta chain has only a few counts. Its antigen is not known. The Oncomine TCR Beta short-read assay sequenced DNA from cultured CD4+ T cells. TCRdb reanalysed the PCR reads using MiXCR and keeps one entry per CDR3 protein. The table shows about 5,400 distinct CDR3 sequences, with roughly 35% occurring only once. CDR3 length: 15 amino acids. Germline V lookup: CDR1 ENHRY, CDR2 SYGVKD. V shed 6 bases and J shed 0 bases, with 14 bases lying between them. This sample is drawn from a study of vaccination and CD4 T cells after COVID-19. Study-wide context: Post-vaccine sampling followed dose two by a median 72 days (range 14 to 241). Overlapping SARS-CoV-2, HCoV-NL63, HCoV-OC43 and HCoV-229E spike peptides were used to stimulate cells. Study-level results: Median SARS-CoV-2-reactive clonotype numbers rose nonsignificantly, roughly 20 to 38.

Described treatment: roughly nine-day PBMC culture with coronavirus spike peptide pools or control peptides (ViraFEST assay). Before the COVID-19 pandemic (2011-2018), CD4+ T cells were obtained from the unexposed donor. Every well contained around 2 million PBMCs, which were grown with about 9.2 IU/ml IL-2 and 7.5 to 10 ug/ml peptide pools. The sample was CD4+ T cells from blood, cultured in vitro. The sequence was obtained from a human donor in good health. The chain is built from TRBV10-3 and TRBJ1-2, with D possibly matching TRBD1 (5 bases). The CDR3 protein is CAISGGVLANYGYTF. CDR3 bases: TGTGCCATCAGCGGGGGGGTATTAGCTAACTATGGCTACACCTTC.